One and the same sample provided the 6 T cell receptor beta chains below, sequenced in a study of post-analysis software for immune sequencing data (dated by TCRdb to 2013 to 2016). Beyond this particular receptor, the publication reports: Patients showed significantly higher frequencies than controls for a handful of TRBV segments, among them TRBV5-6, TRBV5-1 and TRBV20-1.

These receptors are not linked to any known antigen. Library preparation was by PCR. TCRdb lists the instrument as Illumina HiSeq 2500. Unique molecular identifiers were incorporated into TCR beta cDNA libraries to reduce PCR and sequencing biases. TCRdb cleaned the public reads at Q25 with fastp, built clones with MiXCR and kept in-frame beta chains. Each CDR3 protein gets just one entry, which takes the most common genes and DNA from the rows behind it. Across this sample there are fewer than 700,000 distinct CDR3 sequences, with around 44% seen only once. The ten most abundant clones make up about 1.8% of the sample. The sequencing sample was made of blood. These receptors all stem from a girl under 18 with multiple sclerosis.

The chain recombines TRBV7-8 with TRBJ1-1; 7 nucleotides agree with TRBD1. The trim removed 1 base at V and 4 bases at J, leaving 6 bases unmatched. Germline V lookup: CDR1 SGHVS, CDR2 FQNEAQ. CDR3 length: 15 residues. The CDR3 is CASSLEGGLITEAFF. DNA of the CDR3: TGTGCCAGCAGCTTAGAAGGGGGCCTGATCACTGAAGCTTTCTTT. The whole variable domain, filled in from reference TRBV7-8 and TRBJ1-1, reads GAGVSQSPRYKVAKRGQDVALRCDPISGHVSLFWYQQALGQGPEFLTYFQNEAQLDKSGLPSDRFFAERPEGSVSTLKIQRTQQEDSAVYLCASSLEGGLITEAFFGQGTRLTVV.

This clonotype turned up a few times. This rearrangement joins TRBV10-3 to TRBJ2-1, with 10 bases that match TRBD2. V gave up 4 bases and J gave up 7 bases; unmatched junction bases: 10. The CDR3 extends over 16 amino acids. From germline, CDR1 is ENHRY and CDR2 SYGVKD. CDR3 amino acids: CAISGLAGATGNEQFF. The CDR3 DNA is TGTGCCATCAGTGGCCTAGCGGGGGCAACCGGGAATGAGCAGTTCTTC.

The chain is built from TRBV4-2 and TRBJ2-5, with D unclear. Trimming removed 3 bases at V and 2 bases at J, with 16 bases between. CDR1 LGHNA and CDR2 YNFKEQ come from the germline V gene. The CDR3 runs to 16 residues. This CDR3 is CASSQLPPDQQETQYF. The CDR3 DNA is TGTGCCAGCAGCCAGCTCCCTCCGGACCAACAAGAGACCCAGTACTTC.

V usage is TRBV9 and J usage is TRBJ2-5; D possibly corresponds to TRBD2 (5 bases). The better agreement between TRBJ2-7 and the DNA end casts doubt on the J call. Germline CDR1 is SGDLS and CDR2 is YYNGEE. This CDR3 has 15 amino acids. The CDR3 sequence: CASSPFPGSAYEQYF. The DNA for the CDR3 is TGTGCCAGCAGCCCTTTCCCGGGATCCGCCTACGAGCAGTACTTC.

This clonotype came up a few times. J is TRBJ2-3 and V is TRBV25-1; maybe TRBD2 (5 bases). The CDR3 has 13 residues. Looked up from germline, CDR1 is MGHDK and CDR2 is SYGVNS. The V end lost 1 base, the J end lost 6 bases, and 8 bases lay between the germline ends. The CDR3 loop is CASSESGSDTQYF. In DNA form, the CDR3 reads TGTGCCAGCAGTGAATCGGGGTCCGATACGCAGTATTTT.

The DNA for the CDR3 is TGTGCCAGCAGCGACTCAACCAGGGGGCTCCGTAACTATGGCTACACCTTC. Its protein product is CASSDSTRGLRNYGYTF. V gene TRBV27 combines with J gene TRBJ1-2, with 8 bases fitting TRBD1. The CDR3 loop spans 17 amino acids. The V and J ends lost 6 bases and 1 base, in that order; junction bases with no gene match: 13. The germline CDR1 and CDR2 sequences are MNHEY and SMNVEV (reference sequence).